This T cell receptor beta chain was captured in a study of CD8 T cells in Susac syndrome. TCR beta sequences were obtained from blood CD8+ and CD4+ T cells. Negative isolation was used for CD8+ and CD4+ T cells and FACS enrichment for TEMRA cells. This CDR3 comprises 14 residues. The V end lost 5 bases, the J end lost 0 bases, and 8 bases lay between the germline ends. Per germline, CDR1 SGHTS and CDR2 YDEGEE. To note about this clonotype: What it recognizes is unknown.

Random hexamers were used to reverse transcribe the RNA input (0.5 to 1 ug). Coverage of TCR beta CDR3 amplification by immunoSEQ multiplex PCR extended to 54 Vbeta and 13 Jbeta. Via MiXCR, TCRdb re-called the immunoSEQ multiplex PCR reads, giving one row per CDR3 protein. The data contain roughly 190,000 distinct CDR3 sequences, approximately 94% of them singletons. Study findings and constraints: TCR sequencing and HLA analysis covered a relatively small number of individuals.

The chain links TRBV5-8 to TRBJ2-2; the D is unclear. This clonotype originated in a human donor in good health. Sequencing used CD4+ T cells from PBMCs. The CDR3 DNA sequence: TGTGCCAGCAGTTCGCTCACGAACACCGGGGAGCTGTTTTTT. Its translation is CASSSLTNTGELFF. The complete variable domain, with remaining parts taken from reference TRBV5-8 and TRBJ2-2, reads EAGVTQSPTHLIKTRGQQATLRCSPISGHTSVYWYQQALGLGLQFLLWYDEGEERNRGNFPPRFSGRQFPNYSSELNVNALELEDSALYLCASSSLTNTGELFFGEGSRLTVL.